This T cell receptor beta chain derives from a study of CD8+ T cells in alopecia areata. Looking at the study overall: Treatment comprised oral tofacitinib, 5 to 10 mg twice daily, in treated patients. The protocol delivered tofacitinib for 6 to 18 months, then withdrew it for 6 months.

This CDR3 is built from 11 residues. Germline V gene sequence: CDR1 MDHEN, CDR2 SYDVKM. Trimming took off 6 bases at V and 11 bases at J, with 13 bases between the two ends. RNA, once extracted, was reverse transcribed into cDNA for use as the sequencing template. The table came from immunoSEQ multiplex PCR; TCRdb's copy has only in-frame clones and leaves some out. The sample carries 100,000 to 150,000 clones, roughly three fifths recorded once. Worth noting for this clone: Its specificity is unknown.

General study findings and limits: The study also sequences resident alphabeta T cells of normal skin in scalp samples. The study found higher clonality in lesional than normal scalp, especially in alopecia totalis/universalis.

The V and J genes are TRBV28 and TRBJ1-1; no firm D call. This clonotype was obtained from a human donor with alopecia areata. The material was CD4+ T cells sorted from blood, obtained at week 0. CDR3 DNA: TGTGCCAGCAGAACCTTGAGGGTTGCTTTCTTT. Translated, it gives CASRTLRVAFF.